A selection of T cell receptor beta chains follows, all from one sample in a study of T-cell memory formation after mild COVID-19. TCRdb passed the 5' RACE reads through MiXCR, listing each CDR3 protein once. This table has 290,000 or so distinct CDR3 sequences, around 19% appearing once. Sequenced input: PBMCs or a T cell subset sorted from them (not recorded which). These receptors originate from a man aged 18 to 29 who had mild COVID-19 (a few samples of this study predate the infection). Cell type and time point are not known. Both conserved end residues are part of each CDR3. A D gene is named only where the DNA matches it firmly. Size is omitted from some rows. Given values are once, few, many or a class for expanded clones.

j_call,v_call,clone_size,d_call,cdr3_nt,cdr3_aa
TRBJ2-3,TRBV7-3,few,TRBD2,TGTGCCAGCAGCTCCGGGACTAGCGGAAGGGTGGATACGCAGTATTTT,CASSSGTSGRVDTQYF
TRBJ2-3,TRBV2,NA,TRBD2,TGTGCCAGCAGTGACGGGGGGGCGTTAGATACGCAGTATTTT,CASSDGGALDTQYF
TRBJ2-3,TRBV6-4,many,NA,TGTGCCAGCAGTCTGACGGCGGGGAGCACAGATACGCAGTATTTT,CASSLTAGSTDTQYF
TRBJ2-1,TRBV7-2,NA,TRBD2,TGTGCCAGCAGAGCTGATCCGGGACTAGCGATGTTC,CASRADPGLAMF
TRBJ2-4,TRBV7-2,NA,TRBD1,TGTGCCAGCAGCTTACTGGCGACAGGGGCAAAAAACATTCAGTACTTC,CASSLLATGAKNIQYF
TRBJ1-3,TRBV9,few,NA,TGTGCCAGCAGCTCCCCCTACCCGGACACCTCTGGAAACACCATATATTTT,CASSSPYPDTSGNTIYF
TRBJ1-1,TRBV7-7,many,NA,TGTGCTAGCAGCTCCGCTCCCCAGAACACTGAAGCTTTCTTT,CASSSAPQNTEAFF
TRBJ2-1,TRBV12-3/TRBV12-4,NA,TRBD1,TGTGCCAGCAGGAGGACGGGACAGGGGGCGAGTGAGCAGTTCTTC,CASRRTGQGASEQFF
TRBJ2-1,TRBV20-1,few,NA,TGCAGTGCTCCACTAGCTCTGGGGGTAGGCTACAATGAGCAGTTCTTC,CSAPLALGVGYNEQFF
TRBJ1-2,TRBV29-1,few,NA,TGCAGCGTCGAACCGCCCAGGGAAGAAGGCTATGGCTACACCTTC,CSVEPPREEGYGYTF
TRBJ1-2,TRBV7-8,NA,NA,TGTGCCAGCAGCGCCGCCGTTACTAACTATGGCTACACCTTC,CASSAAVTNYGYTF
TRBJ1-2,TRBV15,few,TRBD1,TGTGCCACCAGCAGAACCACAGGGGAAGGCTACACCTTC,CATSRTTGEGYTF
TRBJ2-1,TRBV29-1,few,TRBD2,TGCAGCGTCCCAGAGGGACTAGTTGGGCAGCAGTTCTTC,CSVPEGLVGQQFF
TRBJ1-2,TRBV4-3,NA,NA,TGCGCCAGCAGCCCGGGTGACGGGAGGGGCGATGGCTACACCTTC,CASSPGDGRGDGYTF
TRBJ2-3,TRBV7-3,NA,TRBD2,TGTGCCAGCAGCTTAACGGGGAGGGCGGCAGATACGCAGTATTTT,CASSLTGRAADTQYF
TRBJ2-1,TRBV7-6,NA,TRBD2,TGTGCCAGCAGCCCCATATTGAGCGGGGGGGCATTCAATGAGCAGTTCTTC,CASSPILSGGAFNEQFF
TRBJ2-5,TRBV11-2,few,NA,TGTGCCAGCAGCATGCGGCCTCAAGAGACCCAGTACTTC,CASSMRPQETQYF
TRBJ2-4,TRBV7-2,NA,NA,TGTGCCAGCAGCCCCCCCGGCAAAAACATTCAGTACTTC,CASSPPGKNIQYF
TRBJ2-5,TRBV7-2,few,TRBD2,TGTGCCAGCAGCTTCCAGCGGGGGGAAGGCGAGACCCAGTACTTC,CASSFQRGEGETQYF
TRBJ1-3,TRBV7-6,NA,TRBD1,TGTGCCAGCAGCCACGACAGGGGAGACACCATATATTTT,CASSHDRGDTIYF
TRBJ2-1,TRBV23-1,NA,TRBD2,TGCGCCAGCAGTCAATCAAGACCTAGCGGGGCGAATGAGCAGTTCTTC,CASSQSRPSGANEQFF
TRBJ2-3,TRBV6-1,NA,TRBD1,TGTGCCAGCAAACTAATGACAGGGGGCACAGATACGCAGTATTTT,CASKLMTGGTDTQYF
TRBJ2-2,TRBV20-1,NA,NA,TGCAGTGCTAACCTCAACCAGGGCACCGGGGAGCTGTTTTTT,CSANLNQGTGELFF
TRBJ2-1,TRBV27,few,NA,TGTGCCAGCAGCTCTCCCCCTGAACAAGAGCAGTTCTTC,CASSSPPEQEQFF
TRBJ1-1,TRBV7-2,NA,NA,TGTGCCAGCAGCTTAGTAAGAGGGTTAGACACTGAAGCTTTCTTT,CASSLVRGLDTEAFF
TRBJ1-5,TRBV5-1,few,NA,TGCGCCAGCAGCGTAGGGGATGGGTATCAGCCCCAGCATTTT,CASSVGDGYQPQHF
TRBJ2-6,TRBV12-3/TRBV12-4,NA,NA,TGTGCCAGCAATCCGAGCTCTGGGGCCAACGTCCTGACTTTC,CASNPSSGANVLTF
TRBJ2-5,TRBV24-1,few,TRBD1,TGTGCCACCAGTGCCTCTGACAGGGGGACCCAGTACTTC,CATSASDRGTQYF
TRBJ1-3,TRBV20-1,NA,NA,TGCAGTGCTGCCCTTAGGGCCTCTGGAAACACCATATATTTT,CSAALRASGNTIYF
TRBJ2-3,TRBV4-1,many,TRBD2,TGCGCCAGCAGCCAACGTTTAGCGGGGGGCACAGATACGCAGTATTTT,CASSQRLAGGTDTQYF
TRBJ1-5,TRBV20-1,NA,NA,TGCAGTGCTAGACCTACAGGGCACGGAAATCAGCCCCAGCATTTT,CSARPTGHGNQPQHF
TRBJ2-2,TRBV20-1,NA,TRBD2,TGCAGTGCCCCGAGCGGGGGGAACACCGGGGAGCTGTTTTTT,CSAPSGGNTGELFF
TRBJ2-1,TRBV6-5,NA,NA,TGTGCCAGCAGTTACTCCAACTACAATGAGCAGTTCTTC,CASSYSNYNEQFF
TRBJ1-2,TRBV20-1,NA,TRBD1,TGCAGTGCTAGAGATGGGGACAGGGGTCACTATGGCTACACCTTC,CSARDGDRGHYGYTF
TRBJ2-1,TRBV5-1,NA,TRBD2,TGCGCCAGCAGCTTGGAGAGCGGGGACTACAATGAGCAGTTCTTC,CASSLESGDYNEQFF
TRBJ1-5,TRBV12-3/TRBV12-4,NA,NA,TGTGCCAGCAGTTTGGGGTCACCCCAGCATTTT,CASSLGSPQHF
TRBJ2-4,TRBV11-2,few,NA,TGTGCCAGCAGCTTAGATCCGGTAGCCAAAAACATTCAGTACTTC,CASSLDPVAKNIQYF
TRBJ1-1,TRBV29-1,few,NA,TGCAGCTTCACCATGGGGGCAGGAGCTTTCTTT,CSFTMGAGAFF
TRBJ2-7,TRBV10-3,NA,NA,TGTGCCATCAAAAGGGCGGGGACCTACGAGCAGTACTTC,CAIKRAGTYEQYF
TRBJ2-3,TRBV14,NA,NA,TGTGCCAGCAGCCAGGGGGGACCCACAGATACGCAGTATTTT,CASSQGGPTDTQYF
TRBJ1-1,TRBV7-6,few,NA,TGTGCCAGCAGGCAGGGGAGTTACACTGAAGCTTTCTTT,CASRQGSYTEAFF
TRBJ1-2,TRBV7-2,few,TRBD1,TGTGCCAGCAGCTTCGGACAGGGGACTAACTATGGCTACACCTTC,CASSFGQGTNYGYTF
TRBJ1-2,TRBV4-3,few,TRBD1,TGCGCCAGCAGCCACCGGGACAGGGGCTTTTACGGCTACACCTTC,CASSHRDRGFYGYTF
TRBJ1-3,TRBV10-3,NA,NA,TGTGCCATCAGTGATGGCGGGGGAAGAAACACCATATATTTT,CAISDGGGRNTIYF
TRBJ2-1,TRBV20-1,few,TRBD2,TGCAGTGCTAGAGAAGGACTAGCCTATGAGCAGTTCTTC,CSAREGLAYEQFF
TRBJ1-4,TRBV23-1,NA,TRBD1,TGCGCCAGCAGTCAATCCGTTCGACAGGGGCCAAATGAAAAACTGTTTTTT,CASSQSVRQGPNEKLFF
TRBJ2-5,TRBV11-2,few,NA,TGTGCCAGCAGCCCGTACCTCGACTGGGCCCCGAACTTC,CASSPYLDWAPNF
TRBJ2-7,TRBV4-1,NA,NA,TGCGCCAGCAGCCAAGGGAGAGGAGGGGAGCAGTACTTC,CASSQGRGGEQYF
TRBJ2-1,TRBV20-1,few,NA,TGCAGTGCTAGAGGCAGGGCGGGCGGGGGCTCTTCCTACAATGAGCAGTTCTTC,CSARGRAGGGSSYNEQFF
TRBJ1-1,TRBV20-1,few,NA,TGCAGTGCGATTTCATATGACACTGAAGCTTTCTTT,CSAISYDTEAFF
TRBJ2-5,TRBV7-9,many,NA,TGTGCCAGCAGCTTTATGAAGACCCAGTACTTC,CASSFMKTQYF
TRBJ1-1,TRBV5-1,NA,NA,TGCGCCAGCAGAGGGGAGGATATCACTGAAGCTTTCTTT,CASRGEDITEAFF
TRBJ1-1,TRBV5-1,few,TRBD1,TGCGCCAGCAGCTGGTGGACAGGGGAGTTAGTCACTGAAGCTTTCTTT,CASSWWTGELVTEAFF
TRBJ1-1,TRBV28,NA,NA,TGTGCCAGCAGTTTCCCCTGGGCAGGTACTGAAGCTTTCTTT,CASSFPWAGTEAFF